The 8 T cell receptor beta chains below were found in one sample sequenced in a study of blood T cell repertoires in COVID-19. Sequencing was performed with immunoSEQ multiplex PCR; in TCRdb, only in-frame clones are kept and a portion is missing. Here the sample spans 270,000 or so clones, approximately 88% being singletons. The specimen sequenced was PBMCs or T cells enriched from blood (not recorded which). These receptors were taken from a woman in her 40s with acute COVID-19.

The chain joins TRBV4-1 to TRBJ1-2; 8 bases agree with TRBD1. Per the germline V gene, CDR1 is MGHRA and CDR2 is YSYEKL. With 1 base clipped from V and 4 bases from J, the junction kept 8 bases outside the gene matches. The CDR3 loop spans 16 amino acids. The chain's CDR3 is CASSQGQGAIFYGYTF. CDR3 DNA: TGCGCCAGCAGCCAAGGCCAGGGGGCAATTTTCTATGGCTACACCTTC.

The chain uses TRBV7-9 and TRBJ1-1, with a weak D call TRBD1 (6 bases). V was trimmed by 4 bases and J by 5 bases, leaving 11 bases between them. CDR1 and CDR2 (germline): SEHNR, FQNEAQ (reference sequence). The CDR3 is 13 amino acids. The CDR3 is CASSSQGQTEAFF. The CDR3 coding sequence is TGTGCCAGCAGCTCCCAGGGGCAGACTGAAGCTTTCTTT.

V gene TRBV3-1 (or the pseudogene TRBV3-2) combines with J gene TRBJ2-7; D uncertain. This CDR3 spans 12 amino acids. The germline V gene has CDR1 LGHDT and CDR2 YNNKEL (reference sequence). V was shortened by 0 bases and J by 4 bases, with 4 bases between the two germline ends. The CDR3 DNA follows: TGTGCCAGCAGCCAAGATCCGTACGAGCAGTACTTC. It is translated as CASSQDPYEQYF.

The chain recombines TRBV19 with TRBJ1-1; maybe TRBD1 (5 bases). Germline loops: CDR1 LNHDA, CDR2 SQIVND (reference sequence). The CDR3 runs 14 residues. Trimming left V 7 bases short and J 0 bases short, with 12 bases between. In DNA form, the CDR3 reads TGTGCCAGTAATCACGGAGGGGTGAACACTGAAGCTTTCTTT. It specifies CASNHGGVNTEAFF.

The J gene is TRBJ2-1, the V gene TRBV5-1; tentative D call: TRBD2 (6 bases). The germline V gene has CDR1 SGHRS and CDR2 YFSETQ. The CDR3 loop spans 14 amino acids. Trimming removed 0 bases at V and 6 bases at J, with 10 bases between. The CDR3 DNA reads as TGCGCCAGCAGCTTGGGGTCTAGCGTCAATGAGCAGTTCTTC. Encoded protein: CASSLGSSVNEQFF.

The rearrangement links TRBV9 to TRBJ1-3; perhaps TRBD1 as D (5 bases). Germline V gives CDR1 SGDLS, CDR2 YYNGEE. This CDR3 spans 18 amino acids. V was pared by 0 bases and J by 0 bases, with 16 bases between. CDR3 loop: CASSVGGFTGYSGNTIYF. The CDR3 DNA is TGTGCCAGCAGCGTAGGGGGATTTACAGGCTACTCTGGAAACACCATATATTTT.

The rearrangement links TRBV7-2 to TRBJ1-2, with D possibly TRBD1 on 5 matching bases. Germline CDR1 is SGHTA and CDR2 is FQGNSA. Trimming removed 4 bases at V and 3 bases at J, with 9 bases between. This CDR3 has 13 amino acids. DNA of the CDR3: TGTGCCAGCAGCTCCGGGGGACACTATGGCTACACCTTC. This sequence encodes CASSSGGHYGYTF.

This chain joins TRBV19 and TRBJ2-3; 7 bases line up with TRBD2. Trimming at V came to 2 bases and at J to 3 bases, leaving 5 bases not matched to a gene. Germline CDR1 LNHDA, CDR2 SQIVND (reference sequence). This CDR3 comprises 15 residues. CDR3 loop: CASSIRAGETDTQYF. The CDR3, as DNA: TGTGCCAGTAGTATAAGGGCGGGAGAGACAGATACGCAGTATTTT. Based on the CDR3 plus reference TRBV19 and TRBJ2-3, the full variable domain is DGGITQSPKYLFRKEGQNVTLSCEQNLNHDAMYWYRQDPGQGLRLIYYSQIVNDFQKGDIAEGYSVSREKKESFPLTVTSAQKNPTAFYLCASSIRAGETDTQYFGPGTRLTVL.